This T cell receptor (beta chain) derives from a study of blood T cell repertoires in COVID-19. Study overall: The samples span acute and convalescent COVID-19 from the United States, Italy and Spain.

In terms of age and location, participants ranged from roughly 18 to 95 years and lived in about two dozen US areas. Cohort placement rested on clinical history that participants reported themselves. Assay used: immunoSEQ multiplex PCR; TCRdb lists only in-frame clones, some missing. The table lists 160,000 or so clones, approximately 82% of them singletons. The ends were cut back, 2 bases at V and 5 bases at J, with 13 bases in the middle. Germline assignment: CDR1 SGHTA and CDR2 FQGNSA. The CDR3 has 14 residues. The chain links TRBV7-2 to TRBJ2-7, with D perhaps matching TRBD2 (5 bases). Sequences were obtained from PBMCs or T cells enriched from blood (not recorded which). This clonotype was sampled from a man in his 60s who had recovered from COVID-19. DNA for the CDR3: TGTGCCAGCAGCTTACCCGGGTTCGGGAACGAGCAGTACTTC. As protein: CASSLPGFGNEQYF.